The rows below give T cell receptor beta chains drawn from one sample of a study of identical twins. TCRdb ran MiXCR on the 5' RACE reads and lists one entry per CDR3 protein. The table includes around 960,000 distinct CDR3 sequences, roughly an eighth detected once. These data are also associated with another study on yellow fever vaccine responses in identical twins.

Input material: PBMCs. The source of these receptors is a woman aged 18-30 years in good health. Each CDR3 is given without its conserved first and last residue. Each record gives: V gene, CDR3 protein.

TRBV5-4 | ASSFGQINTGELF
TRBV14 | ASSQDFTARETQY
TRBV12-3/TRBV12-4 | ASSLWTAVEYGYT
TRBV7-8 | ASLGDSGYNEQF
TRBV29-1 | SVDQGMMNTEAF
TRBV7-9 | ASSRTGTGANVLT
TRBV19 | ASTSGRLNSPLH
TRBV4-1 | ASSHLPPGTPNGYT
TRBV12-3/TRBV12-4 | ASSLGQGVQY
TRBV9 | ASSVAENQPQH
TRBV7-9 | ASSLLAGGPNEQF
TRBV7-9 | ASSPGGGVTEKLF
TRBV6-2/TRBV6-3 | ASSYSRKRGGPPIYYNEQF
TRBV5-1 | ASSGTANTEAF
TRBV19 | ASSIPGQGHTGELF
TRBV19 | ASSIGGWGYQETQY
TRBV6-2/TRBV6-3 | ASSKPGLAGVSAEQY
TRBV5-1 | ASSHRTEMGSNQPQH
TRBV11-2 | ASSLGTGRNSPLH
TRBV7-2 | ASSFRSGRTDTQY
TRBV2 | ASKEEMNTEAF
TRBV10-1 | ASSEIRADTQY
TRBV20-1 | SAGSFKAKTNYGYT
TRBV7-9 | ASSSTSFSYNEQF
TRBV3-1 | ASSQGTAGLAKNIQY
TRBV3-1 | ASSQGALAGVSYNEQF
TRBV2 | AISGGASNEQF
TRBV7-6 | ASSSSPAISPLH
TRBV12-3/TRBV12-4 | ASSPAGLGDTQY
TRBV7-2 | ASSFERGTDEQF
TRBV6-2/TRBV6-3 | ASSYRGTAYEQY
TRBV12-3/TRBV12-4 | ASSLGLAGAYQETQY
TRBV20-1 | SARTLLRSGQETQY
TRBV6-5 | ASSSGQGVAGANVLT
TRBV7-8 | ASSRLAGLQETQY
TRBV5-1 | ASAQGGAGANVLT
TRBV7-7 | ASSPRDSFTGELF
TRBV7-8 | ASSLPLRLAVSYEQY
TRBV29-1 | SVGGTSDSYEQY
TRBV5-1 | ASSLSPGVTEAF
TRBV5-1 | ASSAGQGQTQY
TRBV12-3/TRBV12-4 | ASSLAGRTGELF
TRBV11-2 | ASSSRRDRWDEQF
TRBV6-5 | ASSSGQGAQGTEAF
TRBV6-1 | ASTQTGGMASPLH
TRBV7-2 | ASSPVGQINTGELF
TRBV9 | ASSGGGGRVVGELF
TRBV5-1 | ASSSAGQVNEQF
TRBV5-1 | ASSLSPRDVDTGELF
TRBV12-3/TRBV12-4 | ASSLSPMQQETQY